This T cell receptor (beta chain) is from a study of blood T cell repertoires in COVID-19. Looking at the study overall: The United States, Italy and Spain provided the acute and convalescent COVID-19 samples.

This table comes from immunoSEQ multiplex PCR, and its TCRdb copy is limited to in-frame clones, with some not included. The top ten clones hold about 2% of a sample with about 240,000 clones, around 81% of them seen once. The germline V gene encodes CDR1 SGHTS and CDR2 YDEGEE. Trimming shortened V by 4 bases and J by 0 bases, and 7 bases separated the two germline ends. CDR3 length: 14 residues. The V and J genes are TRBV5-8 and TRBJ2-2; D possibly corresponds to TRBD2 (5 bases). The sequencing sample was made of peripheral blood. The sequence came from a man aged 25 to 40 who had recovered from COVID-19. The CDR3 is CASSRGPNTGELFF. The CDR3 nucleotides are TGTGCCAGCAGCCGCGGGCCGAACACCGGGGAGCTGTTTTTT. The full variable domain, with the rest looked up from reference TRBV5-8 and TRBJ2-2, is EAGVTQSPTHLIKTRGQQATLRCSPISGHTSVYWYQQALGLGLQFLLWYDEGEERNRGNFPPRFSGRQFPNYSSELNVNALELEDSALYLCASSRGPNTGELFFGEGSRLTVL.